The clone carrying this T cell receptor beta chain was seen ten or more times. Its specificity is unknown. The data belong to a study of T cell repertoires in cytomegalovirus infection. For the study at large: Peptides in the study included HLA-C-restricted and HLA-B-restricted CMV epitopes. Matching HLA type, along with CMV infection, was indicated by public TCR beta signatures.

Findings of the study overall: Public TCR beta family frequency separated CMV-and-HLA carriers, including in an independent cohort. Dominant in the ex vivo response were TCR beta clonotypes restricted by HLA-C and specific for CMV.

TCRdb reprocessed the reads via MiXCR and lists one record per CDR3 protein. The table includes about 220,000 distinct CDR3 sequences, approximately 38% detected once. The germline V gene has CDR1 SGHTA and CDR2 FQGNSA. The V gene lost 8 bases and the J gene lost 1 base, with 6 bases spanning the gap. The CDR3 totals 11 residues. This receptor was identified in a human donor in good health (CMV status not recorded). Some clones in this sample may be carry-over from other donors' samples. Source: CD8+ T cells from cultured PBMCs, taken from culture after CMV antigen stimulation. This chain uses TRBV7-2 with TRBJ2-7; D is ambiguous. In DNA, the CDR3 is TGTGCCAGCTCGAGGTCCTACGAGCAGTACTTC. Translated, it gives CASSRSYEQYF. The whole variable domain, filled in from reference TRBV7-2 and TRBJ2-7, reads GAGVSQSPSNKVTEKGKDVELRCDPISGHTALYWYRQSLGQGLEFLIYFQGNSAPDKSGLPSDRFSAERTGGSVSTLTIQRTQQEDSAVYLCASSRSYEQYFGPGTRLTVT.